These 30 T cell receptor beta chains share one sample of origin, sequenced in a study of cytomegalovirus exposure and HLA in healthy donors. PCR primers comprised 60 Vbeta and 13 Jbeta primers. Here immunoSEQ multiplex PCR was the method, and the copy in TCRdb shows in-frame clones only, minus some. This sample has about 130,000 clones; roughly 82% occur once, and the top ten carry approximately 10%. Material for sequencing was PBMCs. These receptors all stem from a male donor in good health and CMV-seropositive.

The CDR3 here is CASRPVDREINANTGELFF. The CDR3, as DNA: TGTGCCAGCAGGCCCGTGGACAGGGAGATTAACGCGAACACCGGGGAGCTGTTTTTT. The chain links TRBV28 to TRBJ2-2; TRBD1 aligns across 8 bases. Germline CDR1 is MDHEN and CDR2 is SYDVKM. CDR3 size: 19 residues. Trimming cost V 6 bases and J 0 bases; bases outside gene matches: 15.

The rearrangement joins TRBV18 to TRBJ1-5, with a weak D call TRBD1 (5 bases). Trimming took off 0 bases at V and 2 bases at J, with 8 bases between the two ends. This CDR3 has 15 residues. Germline V CDR1 and CDR2: KGHSH, LQKENI. The CDR3 sequence: CASSPPIQGNQPQHF. CDR3 bases: TGTGCCAGCTCACCACCGATACAGGGCAATCAGCCCCAGCATTTT.

This sequence joins TRBV6-5 and TRBJ2-3; 7 nucleotides align to TRBD2. Per the germline V gene, CDR1 is MNHEY and CDR2 is SVGAGI. The CDR3 has 13 amino acids. V shed 10 bases and J 4 bases; nucleotides not matched to a gene: 8. CDR3 sequence: CATKTSLADTQYF. The CDR3, as DNA: TGTGCCACCAAGACTAGCTTGGCAGATACGCAGTATTTT.

The chain employs TRBV6-5 and TRBJ1-5; D perhaps matches TRBD1 (6 bases). The V end was cut by 2 bases, the J end by 5 bases, with 10 bases between. The CDR3 length is 14 residues. CDR1 is MNHEY, CDR2 SVGAGI, per germline. CDR3 region: CASSYGGPHQPQHF. DNA for the CDR3: TGTGCCAGCAGTTACGGGGGCCCGCATCAGCCCCAGCATTTT.

The chain recombines TRBV11-2 with TRBJ1-2, with a possible D match to TRBD1 (5 bases). Germline CDR1 reads SGHAT; CDR2 reads FQNNGV. The V and J ends lost 5 bases and 7 bases respectively, with 23 bases between them. The CDR3 loop spans 16 amino acids. The CDR3 DNA is TGTGCCAGCAGCCAAGAAGGAGCAGGGACTGGCGCTGGCTACACCTTC. Protein product: CASSQEGAGTGAGYTF.

This chain joins TRBV5-1 and TRBJ2-1; D uncertain. Trimming pared 0 bases from V and 3 bases from J, leaving 7 bases between. Per the germline V gene, CDR1 is SGHRS and CDR2 is YFSETQ. The CDR3 is made up of 14 amino acids. The DNA of the CDR3 is TGCGCCAGCAGCTTGGGTTACGGCTACAATGAGCAGTTCTTC. This translates into CASSLGYGYNEQFF. Complete variable domain (other parts from reference TRBV5-1 and TRBJ2-1): KAGVTQTPRYLIKTRGQQVTLSCSPISGHRSVSWYQQTPGQGLQFLFEYFSETQRNKGNFPGRFSGRQFSNSRSEMNVSTLELGDSALYLCASSLGYGYNEQFFGPGTRLTVL.

The gene calls are TRBV5-4 and TRBJ1-2; 7 nucleotides align to TRBD1. Per germline, CDR1 SGHNT and CDR2 YYREEE (reference sequence). Trimming took 4 bases from V and 5 from J; bases not matched to a gene: 8. The CDR3 spans 14 residues. The CDR3 loop is CASSRGGTVYGYTF. The CDR3 DNA reads as TGTGCCAGCAGCCGTGGCGGGACAGTATATGGCTACACCTTC.

On this clone itself: Compared with germline, one end of the junction differs, possibly owing to a read error. The gene calls are TRBV18 and TRBJ1-2; 7 bases line up with TRBD1. CDR3 length: 15 residues. Germline V lookup: CDR1 KGHSH, CDR2 LQKENI. CDR3 nucleotide sequence: TGTGCCAGCTCACCAGGGACAGATGCTAACTATGGCTACATCTTC. Its translation: CASSPGTDANYGYIF.

This sequence joins TRBV5-5 and TRBJ2-7; perhaps TRBD1 as D (7 bases). The germline CDR1 and CDR2 sequences are SGHKS and YYEKEE (reference sequence). The CDR3 consists of 14 residues. Trimming shortened V by 4 bases and J by 5 bases, and 16 bases separated the two germline ends. The CDR3 spells CASSGGTALHEQYF. The CDR3 DNA sequence: TGTGCCAGCAGCGGAGGGACAGCTCTCCACGAGCAGTACTTC.

The V gene is TRBV6-6, the J gene TRBJ1-1; D possibly corresponds to TRBD1 (6 bases). V was clipped by 8 bases and J by 1 base, with 20 bases between them. The CDR3 consists of 16 residues. From germline, CDR1 is MNHNY and CDR2 SVGAGI (reference sequence). DNA of the CDR3: TGTGCCAGCTACCCGACAGGATCAGCTTCGAACACTGAAGCTTTCTTT. Translation: CASYPTGSASNTEAFF.

The CDR3 DNA sequence: TGTGCCAGCAGCTTGGACTATGAGCAGTTCTTC. As protein: CASSLDYEQFF. J is TRBJ2-1 and V is TRBV7-9; tentatively, D is TRBD2 (5 bases). Germline V gene sequence: CDR1 SEHNR, CDR2 FQNEAQ (reference sequence). V lost 3 bases and J 8 bases, leaving 5 bases between the germline ends. This CDR3 comprises 11 residues.

This clone was observed once. This chain links TRBV6-5 with TRBJ2-7, with 7 nucleotides matching TRBD1. Germline assignment: CDR1 MNHEY and CDR2 SVGAGI. CDR3 length equals 14 residues. J lost 4 bases, V lost 6 bases, and 9 bases had no gene match. CDR3 nucleotide sequence: TGTGCCAGCAGCTGGAACAGGGGTGGATACGAGCAGTACTTC. This codes for CASSWNRGGYEQYF.

This clone has a single count. The chain has TRBV19 and TRBJ2-1; the match to TRBD2 covers 11 bases. This CDR3 has 14 amino acids. Trimming cost V 11 bases and J 4 bases; bases outside gene matches: 7. The germline CDR1 and CDR2 sequences are LNHDA and SQIVND (reference sequence). CDR3 in DNA: TGTGCCGCAGCGGGACTAGCGGAATACAATGAGCAGTTCTTC. This encodes CAAAGLAEYNEQFF.

The J gene is TRBJ2-2, the V gene TRBV19; no firm D call. V dropped 3 bases and J dropped 3 bases, with 8 bases sitting between them. CDR1 is LNHDA and CDR2 is SQIVND in the germline V gene (reference sequence). The CDR3 has 14 amino acids. The CDR3 here is CASSIQVYTGELFF. The CDR3 bases are TGTGCCAGTAGTATCCAGGTATACACCGGGGAGCTGTTTTTT. The variable domain in full, with the rest retrieved from reference TRBV19 and TRBJ2-2, is DGGITQSPKYLFRKEGQNVTLSCEQNLNHDAMYWYRQDPGQGLRLIYYSQIVNDFQKGDIAEGYSVSREKKESFPLTVTSAQKNPTAFYLCASSIQVYTGELFFGEGSRLTVL.

For the CDR3, the DNA is TGTGCCAGCAGCTCGACCGCCGGGGAGTACTTC. Protein sequence: CASSSTAGEYF. This chain uses TRBV11-2 with TRBJ2-5, with a tentative D call TRBD2 (5 bases). This CDR3 is 11 amino acids long. Germline-derived CDR1 and CDR2 are SGHAT and FQNNGV. V lost 4 bases, J lost 12 bases, and 12 bases lay in between.

The J gene is TRBJ2-2, the V gene TRBV5-4; TRBD1 matches 10 bases. Germline-derived CDR1 and CDR2 are SGHNT and YYREEE (reference sequence). This CDR3 has 14 amino acids. V trimming: 5 bases; J trimming: 10 bases; junction bases outside the gene matches: 8. The CDR3 DNA reads as TGTGCCAGCAGTTCTCGACAGGGGGCAGAGGAGCTGTTTTTT. This encodes CASSSRQGAEELFF.

The rearrangement joins TRBV9 to TRBJ2-5, with D possibly being TRBD2 (6 bases). Germline loops: CDR1 SGDLS, CDR2 YYNGEE. This CDR3 comprises 15 residues. Trimming removed 6 bases from V and 2 bases from J, with 17 bases in between. The CDR3 sequence is CASNLRGLGQETQYF. CDR3 coding DNA: TGTGCCAGCAACTTACGGGGGTTGGGGCAAGAGACCCAGTACTTC.

This clone was picked up a small number of times. This rearrangement joins TRBV12-5 to TRBJ2-7, with D possibly matching TRBD2 (5 bases). The length of the CDR3 is 13 residues. V was pared by 6 bases and J by 5 bases, with 14 bases between. Germline lookup yields CDR1 LGHNT and CDR2 FRNRAP. In DNA form, the CDR3 reads TGTGCTAGTGGGAACCTCGAGGGAAACGAGCAGTACTTC. Residues: CASGNLEGNEQYF.

This clone appeared a few times. The rearrangement joins TRBV10-3 to TRBJ1-2; 11 bases match TRBD1. CDR1 and CDR2 from the germline V gene are ENHRY and SYGVKD. V trimming: 3 bases; J trimming: 4 bases; junction bases outside the gene matches: 10. There are 17 residues in the CDR3. The CDR3 DNA is TGTGCCATCAGTGACCCGGACAGGGGGCGCCAAGGCTATGGCTACACCTTC. As protein: CAISDPDRGRQGYGYTF.

The J gene is TRBJ1-2, the V gene TRBV19; 8 bases are shared with TRBD1. Germline-derived CDR1 and CDR2 are LNHDA and SQIVND (reference sequence). The CDR3 contains 15 residues. J gave up 4 bases and V 4 bases, and 8 bases lay outside the gene matches. The CDR3 reads CASSTRQGLGYGYTF. DNA for the CDR3: TGTGCCAGTAGTACCCGACAGGGGTTGGGCTATGGCTACACCTTC.

The chain joins TRBV9 to TRBJ2-5; 10 bases map to TRBD2. The CDR3 extends over 16 amino acids. V was pared by 3 bases and J by 4 bases, with 9 bases of the junction left unmatched. The germline V gene has CDR1 SGDLS and CDR2 YYNGEE. The CDR3 DNA is TGTGCCAGCAGCGGATTCCGGGGACTAGCGTTAGAGACCCAGTACTTC. It codes for CASSGFRGLALETQYF. The whole variable domain, filled in from reference TRBV9 and TRBJ2-5, reads DSGVTQTPKHLITATGQRVTLRCSPRSGDLSVYWYQQSLDQGLQFLIQYYNGEERAKGNILERFSAQQFPDLHSELNLSSLELGDSALYFCASSGFRGLALETQYFGPGTRLLVL.

The count of this clone is one. The chain links TRBV9 to TRBJ2-3; 11 bases agree with TRBD2. The CDR3 consists of 20 residues. Germline V gives CDR1 SGDLS, CDR2 YYNGEE. Trimming removed 0 bases from V and 2 bases from J; junction bases left unmatched: 14. For the CDR3, the DNA is TGTGCCAGCAGCGTAGATATGGTAGTAGCGGGAGGGCCGCCCACAGATACGCAGTATTTT. This gives the protein CASSVDMVVAGGPPTDTQYF.

This clone was seen a few times. The chain employs TRBV28 and TRBJ1-1, with 7 bases that match TRBD1. The V gene's germline CDR1 is MDHEN and CDR2 SYDVKM. The junction had 6 bases not matched to a gene; V was cut back by 3 bases and J by 11 bases. The CDR3 has 12 residues. The CDR3 sequence: CASSLDRSGAFF. As DNA, the CDR3 is TGTGCCAGCAGTTTGGACAGGTCGGGGGCTTTCTTT. Combining the CDR3 with reference TRBV28 and TRBJ1-1 gives the whole variable domain DVKVTQSSRYLVKRTGEKVFLECVQDMDHENMFWYRQDPGLGLRLIYFSYDVKMKEKGDIPEGYSVSREKKERFSLILESASTNQTSMYLCASSLDRSGAFFGQGTRLTVV.

This clone was observed a handful of times. This sequence joins TRBV5-3 and TRBJ2-5; no definite D call. TRBV5-3 is given ORF status, its function remaining uncertain. With 3 bases removed from V and 5 bases from J, the gap between germline ends came to 8 bases. CDR3 length: 12 residues. DNA of the CDR3: TGTGCCAGAAGCTCGCCGCGGGAGACCCAGTACTTC. It encodes CARSSPRETQYF.

The V call is TRBV9, the J call TRBJ2-3; D is undetermined. CDR3 length: 15 amino acids. The V end lost 3 bases, the J end lost 2 bases, and 13 bases lay between the germline ends. Per the germline V gene, CDR1 is SGDLS and CDR2 is YYNGEE. Here the CDR3 reads CASSAPTEITDTQYF. The CDR3 DNA follows: TGTGCCAGCAGCGCCCCCACAGAGATCACAGATACGCAGTATTTT.

V gene TRBV7-9 combines with J gene TRBJ2-1; the D gene is possibly TRBD1 (6 bases). In germline, CDR1 is SEHNR, CDR2 FQNEAQ (reference sequence). Trimming cost V 5 bases and J 2 bases, with 13 bases left between them. The CDR3 totals 15 residues. The CDR3 DNA reads as TGTGCCAGCAGCAATCAGGGGAGTCCCTACAATGAGCAGTTCTTC. Its translation: CASSNQGSPYNEQFF.

This clone was seen a few times. The chain couples TRBV5-6 to TRBJ2-5, with 8 bases matching TRBD1. Germline CDR1 reads SGHDT; CDR2 reads YYEEEE. This CDR3 has 17 residues. V gave up 1 base and J gave up 4 bases; unmatched junction bases: 12. Here the CDR3 reads CASSLFGQGASGETQYF. The CDR3 DNA follows: TGTGCCAGCAGCTTGTTTGGGCAGGGGGCATCGGGAGAGACCCAGTACTTC.

Of note for this clone: The sample carries other DNA sequences with the same CDR3. The J gene is TRBJ2-7, the V gene TRBV4-3, with 14 bases that match TRBD2. CDR3 length: 17 residues. Germline-derived CDR1 and CDR2 are LGHNA and YSLEER. V was pared by 6 bases and J by 4 bases, with 11 bases of the junction left unmatched. CDR3 nucleotides: TGCGCCAGCAGTCCGGGACTAGCGGGAGATTCCTTGTACGAGCAGTACTTC. It translates to CASSPGLAGDSLYEQYF.

This clone was recorded once. The CDR3: CAWRTALNTEAFF. The CDR3 DNA reads as TGTGCCTGGAGGACAGCCCTGAACACTGAAGCTTTCTTT. This chain connects TRBV30 to TRBJ1-1; maybe TRBD1 (5 bases). Deletions cut 3 bases from V and 0 bases from J, with 8 bases between. The CDR3 runs 13 residues. CDR1 and CDR2 (germline): GTSNPN, SVGIG (reference sequence).

The rearrangement links TRBV2 to TRBJ1-2; no definite D call. The CDR3 is 16 amino acids. Germline V gene data show CDR1 as SNHLY and CDR2 as FYNNEI. V gave up 3 bases and J gave up 8 bases, with 22 bases separating them. The CDR3 spells CASSDRFGGMVAGYTF. In nucleotides, the CDR3 is TGTGCCAGCAGTGACAGGTTTGGAGGGATGGTTGCAGGCTACACCTTC.